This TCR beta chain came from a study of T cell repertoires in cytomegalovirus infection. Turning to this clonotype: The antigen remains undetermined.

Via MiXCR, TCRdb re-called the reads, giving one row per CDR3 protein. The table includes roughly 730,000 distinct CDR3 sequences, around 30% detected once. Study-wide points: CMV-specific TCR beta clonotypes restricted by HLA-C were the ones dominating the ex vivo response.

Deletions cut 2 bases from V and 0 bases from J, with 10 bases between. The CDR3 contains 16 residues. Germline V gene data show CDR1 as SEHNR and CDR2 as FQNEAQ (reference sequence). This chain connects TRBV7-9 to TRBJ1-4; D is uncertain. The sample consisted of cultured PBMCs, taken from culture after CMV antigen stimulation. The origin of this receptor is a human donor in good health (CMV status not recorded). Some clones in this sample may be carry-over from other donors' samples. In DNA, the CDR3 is TGTGCCAGCAGCTTATTCCCTACAGCAACTAATGAAAAACTGTTTTTT. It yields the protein CASSLFPTATNEKLFF.